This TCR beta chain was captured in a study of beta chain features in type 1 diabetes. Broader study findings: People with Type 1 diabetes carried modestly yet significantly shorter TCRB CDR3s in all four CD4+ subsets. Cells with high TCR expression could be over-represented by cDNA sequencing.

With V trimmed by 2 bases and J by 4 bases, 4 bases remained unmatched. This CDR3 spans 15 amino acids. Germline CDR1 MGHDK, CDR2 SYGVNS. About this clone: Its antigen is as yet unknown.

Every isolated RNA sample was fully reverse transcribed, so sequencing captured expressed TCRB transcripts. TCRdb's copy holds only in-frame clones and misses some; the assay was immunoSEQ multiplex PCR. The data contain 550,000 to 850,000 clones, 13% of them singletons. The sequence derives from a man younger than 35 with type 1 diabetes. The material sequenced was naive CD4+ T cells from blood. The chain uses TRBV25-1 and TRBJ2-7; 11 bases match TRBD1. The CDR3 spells CASSERTGGKYEQYF. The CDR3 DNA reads TGTGCCAGCAGTGAAAGGACAGGGGGCAAATACGAGCAGTACTTC.